One TCR beta chain is described in this entry. Its antigen remains unidentified. At one boundary the junction diverges from the germline segment, which might be a read error. This CDR3 region has 14 residues. Germline lookup yields CDR1 LNHDA and CDR2 SQIVND (reference sequence). RNA was extracted from bulk tissue without any cell sorting. This non-tumor lung sample came from over 3 cm beyond the tumor edge. Donors were chemotherapy-naive, newly diagnosed lung cancer surgical patients in China, August–late 2014. This specimen comes from a study of tumor and adjacent non-tumor tissue in lung cancer. Whole-study results and caveats: Shorter survival was associated with higher TCR diversity in tumors. TCR diversity was significantly greater in tumor than normal lung tissue.

The library came from three nested PCR rounds adapted from ARM-PCR protocols. Using its own MiXCR run on the multiplex PCR reads, TCRdb lists one record per CDR3 protein. The sample comprises tens of thousands of distinct CDR3 sequences, 65% to 80% of which are singletons, and around 45% rests with the top ten. The sample consisted of distant non-tumor lung tissue. V and J are TRBV19 and TRBJ1-5, with 7 nucleotides matching TRBD1. This receptor was taken from a man aged 60 to 75 with non-small cell lung cancer. The CDR3 DNA reads TGTGCCAGTGGGAGACAGGGATCGGCCCAGCCTCAGCATTTT. This translates into CASGRQGSAQPQHF.